This TCR beta chain is drawn from a study of OX40 agonist ivuxolimab in advanced cancers. Turning to the study itself: Patients were treated with intravenous ivuxolimab, dosed at 0.01 to 10 mg/kg and infused every 2 weeks. Dose-escalation patients suffered from hepatocellular carcinoma, melanoma, renal cell or head and neck cancer. Findings and caveats of the study: There were, on average, more expanded clones in CD8+ T cells than in CD4+.

The V gene's germline CDR1 is MDHEN and CDR2 SYDVKM. The V gene lost 4 bases and the J gene lost 10 bases, with 7 bases spanning the gap. This CDR3 is 11 amino acids long. The data were produced by immunoSEQ multiplex PCR, yet TCRdb's version contains in-frame clones alone and is incomplete. In the table there are 90,000 to 100,000 clones, about 85% of which are singletons. This clone was seen more than once but under ten times. Antigen: not known. The V and J genes are TRBV28 and TRBJ1-4; D is unclear. The sequencing here drew on CD4+ or CD8+ T cells sorted from blood, taken in a trial of the OX40 agonist ivuxolimab. The sequence came from an adult with an advanced solid tumor such as melanoma, head and neck, liver or kidney cancer. The CDR3 loop is CASSSPGKLFF. CDR3 sequence (DNA): TGTGCCAGCAGTTCACCGGGAAAACTGTTTTTT.